This T cell receptor beta chain was profiled in a study of cytotoxic CD8 clonotypes in ibrutinib-treated CLL. Germline CDR1 is SGHNT and CDR2 is YENEEA. V dropped 4 bases and J dropped 2 bases, with 15 bases sitting between them. The CDR3 has 15 residues. The repertoire was sequenced with immunoSEQ multiplex PCR; TCRdb's copy has only in-frame clones and lacks some. The table lists more than 110,000 clones, under 95% of them singletons. The chain has TRBV11-3 and TRBJ2-7; D possibly matches TRBD1 or TRBD2 (6 bases each). The material sequenced was PBMCs, taken after 12 months of ibrutinib treatment. The origin of this receptor is a human donor with chronic lymphocytic leukemia. In DNA, the CDR3 is TGTGCCAGCAGCTCCAGTTGGGGGGCCACCTACGAGCAGTACTTC. Protein product: CASSSSWGATYEQYF.